This is a list of T cell receptor beta chains from one sample in a study of blood T cells in healthy people across ages. TCRdb re-called the 5' RACE reads with MiXCR, one entry per CDR3 protein. Seen here are roughly 500,000 distinct CDR3 sequences, nearly 25% observed once, and the top ten hold around 10%. These data were likewise used in another study, on T cells of mothers and their children.

The sequencing input was blood. These receptors were taken from a boy younger than 18 in good health. CDR3s include the opening cysteine and the closing phenylalanine or tryptophan. Fields, in order: CDR3 protein, V gene.

cdr3_aa: CASSHPTSGQETQYF
v_call: TRBV4-2

cdr3_aa: CSAPWGGNTGELFF
v_call: TRBV20-1

cdr3_aa: CAIGRGGDPTDTQYF
v_call: TRBV10-3

cdr3_aa: CSASKSGVGLEGYEQYF
v_call: TRBV20-1

cdr3_aa: CASSQDSSGANVLTF
v_call: TRBV4-3

cdr3_aa: CASSLTGNRGRYEQYF
v_call: TRBV12-3/TRBV12-4

cdr3_aa: CASISGGGGYTF
v_call: TRBV28

cdr3_aa: CSAREGQGNGYTF
v_call: TRBV20-1

cdr3_aa: CASSFNPTGAGGDDTQYF
v_call: TRBV7-3

cdr3_aa: CSVSGAGGHSINEQFF
v_call: TRBV29-1

cdr3_aa: CASSVGWERNTEAFF
v_call: TRBV19

cdr3_aa: CASRRGQVGGTQYF
v_call: TRBV6-5

cdr3_aa: CASSFDSPSYEQYF
v_call: TRBV12-3/TRBV12-4

cdr3_aa: CASSLVGTDTRYF
v_call: TRBV7-2

cdr3_aa: CTSSSRPGQKNTEAFF
v_call: TRBV7-9

cdr3_aa: CSALGDGYTF
v_call: TRBV20-1

cdr3_aa: CASSLEGGPQTQYF
v_call: TRBV5-1

cdr3_aa: CSARGGPGNEQFF
v_call: TRBV20-1

cdr3_aa: CASSPGTSGRVETQYF
v_call: TRBV4-3

cdr3_aa: CASSKRGSSYNSPLHF
v_call: TRBV14

cdr3_aa: CASSLTGGRGYTF
v_call: TRBV28

cdr3_aa: CASSSGTVARGSSGANVLTF
v_call: TRBV6-2/TRBV6-3

cdr3_aa: CASSPSGLSYNEQFF
v_call: TRBV3-1

cdr3_aa: CSAVGRQGRVSNQPQHF
v_call: TRBV20-1

cdr3_aa: CASSATSGNFQETQYF
v_call: TRBV12-3/TRBV12-4